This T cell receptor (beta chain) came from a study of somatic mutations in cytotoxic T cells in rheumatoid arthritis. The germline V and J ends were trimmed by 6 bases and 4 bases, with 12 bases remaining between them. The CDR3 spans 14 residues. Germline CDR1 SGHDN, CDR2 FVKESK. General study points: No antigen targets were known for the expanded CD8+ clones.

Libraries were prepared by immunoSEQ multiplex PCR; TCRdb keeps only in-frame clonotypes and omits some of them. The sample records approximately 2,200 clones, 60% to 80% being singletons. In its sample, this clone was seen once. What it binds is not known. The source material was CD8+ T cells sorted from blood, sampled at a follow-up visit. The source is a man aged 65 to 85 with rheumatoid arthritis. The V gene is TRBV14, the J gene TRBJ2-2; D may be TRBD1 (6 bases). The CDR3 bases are TGTGCCAGCAGGGTAACAGGGTCCACCGGGGAGCTGTTTTTT. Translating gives CASRVTGSTGELFF. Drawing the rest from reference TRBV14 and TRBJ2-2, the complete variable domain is EAGVTQFPSHSVIEKGQTVTLRCDPISGHDNLYWYRRVMGKEIKFLLHFVKESKQDESGMPNNRFLAERTGGTYSTLKVQPAELEDSGVYFCASRVTGSTGELFFGEGSRLTVL.